This T cell receptor beta chain comes out of a study of blood T cell repertoires in COVID-19. As for the study in general: Samples came from the United States, Italy and Spain, spanning acute and convalescent COVID-19. T cells, B-cell-depleted T cells, or PBMCs supplied cDNA or gDNA.

Original data processing: Reference gene primers were amplified, and this amplification served to estimate nucleated cell counts. Sequencing was performed with immunoSEQ multiplex PCR; in TCRdb, only in-frame clones are kept and a portion is missing. That table supplies the V and J calls and clone size; D and trimming were determined from the DNA. The sample includes 60,000 to 85,000 clones, 86% seen only once; the top ten take 18%. Trimming cost V 2 bases and J 10 bases, with 11 bases left between them. CDR1 and CDR2 (germline): LNHDA, SQIVND (reference sequence). This CDR3 contains 13 residues. This receptor was obtained from a human donor in a cohort sampled during active COVID-19. Sequencing was done on a sample of peripheral blood. The chain combines TRBV19 with TRBJ1-4, with D perhaps TRBD1 (5 bases). DNA for the CDR3: TGTGCCAGTAGTATACAGGGTCCAGGAAAACTGTTTTTT. It yields the protein CASSIQGPGKLFF.